This is a list of T cell receptor beta chains from one sample in a study of T cell changes during pregnancy in multiple sclerosis. Assay used: immunoSEQ multiplex PCR; TCRdb lists only in-frame clones, some missing. The repertoire holds around 100,000 clones, with 90% as singletons. The sequences come from peripheral blood, collected in the second trimester of pregnancy. The receptors come from a female donor in good health, enrolled as a control in a pregnancy study. The CDR3 runs from the conserved cysteine through the conserved F or W. D genes are given only for firm matches. Size tells how often a clone was seen (once, few, many) or the class of an expanded clone, and some rows leave it out.

clone_size j_call v_call cdr3_length d_call cdr3_aa cdr3_nt
- TRBJ2-3 TRBV7-2 14 - CASSLRVAPDTQYF TGTGCCAGCAGCCTCCGGGTGGCCCCGGATACGCAGTATTTT
- TRBJ1-1 TRBV10-1 12 - CASSGTATEAFF TGCGCCAGCAGTGGGACAGCAACTGAAGCTTTCTTT
- TRBJ1-1 TRBV29-1 14 - CSVLGGVSNTEAFF TGCAGCGTCTTGGGCGGGGTATCGAACACTGAAGCTTTCTTT
- TRBJ1-6 TRBV6-4 15 TRBD1 CASSDSTGARSPLHF TGTGCCAGCAGTGACTCCACAGGGGCCAGGTCACCCCTCCACTTT
- TRBJ1-2 TRBV7-9 14 TRBD1 CASSLGTGDYGYTF TGTGCCAGCAGCCTCGGGACAGGGGACTATGGCTACACCTTC
- TRBJ1-4 TRBV6-1 16 - CASSEVSGAFREKLFF TGTGCCAGCAGTGAAGTTTCAGGGGCCTTCAGGGAAAAACTGTTTTTT
- TRBJ1-4 TRBV7-2 14 - CASSSDGRGEKLFF TGTGCCAGCAGCTCGGACGGGCGGGGTGAAAAACTGTTTTTT
- TRBJ1-2 TRBV14 14 - CASSQQGSPYGYTF TGTGCCAGCAGCCAACAGGGTTCCCCCTATGGCTACACCTTC
- TRBJ1-2 TRBV6-5 14 - CASSPGGESYGYTF TGTGCCAGCTCGCCGGGAGGAGAGAGCTATGGCTACACCTTC
- TRBJ1-5 TRBV4-1 16 - CASSQGAYGGNQPQHF TGCGCCAGCAGCCAAGGGGCTTACGGCGGCAATCAGCCCCAGCATTTT
- TRBJ1-4 TRBV6-5 14 - CASSASQGNEKLFF TGTGCCAGCAGTGCGTCCCAGGGTAATGAAAAACTGTTTTTT
- TRBJ2-2 TRBV5-1 15 TRBD2 CASSLESGGTGELFF TGCGCCAGCAGCTTGGAATCGGGAGGCACCGGGGAGCTGTTTTTT
- TRBJ2-3 TRBV6-5 15 TRBD2 CASSVAGEWTDTQYF TGTGCCAGCAGCGTAGCGGGAGAATGGACAGATACGCAGTATTTT
- TRBJ2-2 TRBV5-1 12 - CASSRETGELFF TGCGCCAGCAGCAGAGAGACCGGGGAGCTGTTTTTT
- TRBJ2-1 TRBV5-1 13 - CASSLNPGDEQFF TGCGCCAGCAGCTTGAACCCGGGGGATGAGCAGTTCTTC
- TRBJ2-7 TRBV28 14 TRBD1 CASSFRDRGWEQYF TGTGCCAGCAGTTTCCGGGACAGGGGTTGGGAGCAGTACTTC
- TRBJ1-3 TRBV9 16 - CASSPGGVRSGNTIYF TGTGCCAGCAGCCCCGGCGGGGTCCGCTCTGGAAACACCATATATTTT
- TRBJ2-1 TRBV19 15 - CASSIRASSYNEQFF TGTGCCAGTAGTATCAGGGCCAGCTCCTACAATGAGCAGTTCTTC
- TRBJ1-1 TRBV4-1 20 - CASSQDPFGVQAVINTEAFF TGCGCCAGCAGCCAAGATCCGTTCGGGGTCCAAGCCGTTATAAACACTGAAGCTTTCTTT
- TRBJ1-2 TRBV6-1 16 - CASSEAGHSGFIGYTF TGTGCCAGCAGTGAAGCTGGGCATTCGGGGTTTATTGGCTACACCTTC
- TRBJ1-1 TRBV6-5 15 - CASSHGRGGNTEAFF TGTGCCAGCAGTCACGGCCGGGGGGGGAACACTGAAGCTTTCTTT
- TRBJ1-1 TRBV7-9 19 TRBD1 CASSLGLLQGARAKAEAFF TGTGCCAGCAGCTTAGGCCTTCTACAGGGGGCTCGGGCAAAGGCTGAAGCTTTCTTT
- TRBJ1-5 TRBV9 14 TRBD1 CASSLGQGSQPQHF TGTGCCAGCAGCCTTGGACAGGGGAGTCAGCCCCAGCATTTT
once TRBJ1-2 TRBV28 14 TRBD1 CASSTGTGVRGYTF TGTGCCAGCAGTACTGGGACAGGGGTCCGTGGCTACACCTTC